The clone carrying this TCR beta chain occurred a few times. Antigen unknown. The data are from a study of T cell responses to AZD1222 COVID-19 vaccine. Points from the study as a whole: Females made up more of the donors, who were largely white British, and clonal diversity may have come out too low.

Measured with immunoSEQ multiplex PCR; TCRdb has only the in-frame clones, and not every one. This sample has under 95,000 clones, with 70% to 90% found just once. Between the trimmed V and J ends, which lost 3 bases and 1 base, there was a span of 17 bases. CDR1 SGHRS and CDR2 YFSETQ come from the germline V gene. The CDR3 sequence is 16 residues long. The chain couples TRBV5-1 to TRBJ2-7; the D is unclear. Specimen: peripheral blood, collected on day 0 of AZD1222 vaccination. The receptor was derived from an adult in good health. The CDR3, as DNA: TGCGCCAGCAGCTCTTTACTGGGATCCGAATCCTACGAGCAGTACTTC. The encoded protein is CASSSLLGSESYEQYF.